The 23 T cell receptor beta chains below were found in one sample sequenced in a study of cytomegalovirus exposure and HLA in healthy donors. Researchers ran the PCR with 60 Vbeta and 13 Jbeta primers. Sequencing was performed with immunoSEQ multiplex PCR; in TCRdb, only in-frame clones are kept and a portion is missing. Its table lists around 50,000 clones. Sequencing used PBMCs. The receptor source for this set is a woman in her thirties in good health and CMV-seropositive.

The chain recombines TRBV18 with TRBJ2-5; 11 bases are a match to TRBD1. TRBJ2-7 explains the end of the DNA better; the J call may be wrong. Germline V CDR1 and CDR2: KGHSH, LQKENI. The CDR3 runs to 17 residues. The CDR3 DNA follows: TGTGCCAGCTCACCTTCTCCTCCGGGACAGGGGGCCTACGAGCAGTACTTC. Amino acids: CASSPSPPGQGAYEQYF.

CDR3 bases: TGTGCCAGCAGCGTAGGGGGGACAGGGGACGTTTTCTTT. As protein: CASSVGGTGDVFF. The chain combines TRBV9 with TRBJ1-1; TRBD1 matches at 10 bases. The CDR3 extends over 13 amino acids. The ends lost 0 bases at V and 13 bases at J; junction bases unmatched: 6. Germline values: CDR1 SGDLS, CDR2 YYNGEE.

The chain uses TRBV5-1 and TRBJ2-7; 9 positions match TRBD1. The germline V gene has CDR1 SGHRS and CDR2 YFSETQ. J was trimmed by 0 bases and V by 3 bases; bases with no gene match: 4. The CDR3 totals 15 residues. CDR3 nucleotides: TGCGCCAGCAGCTGGGGGACAGGGAGCTCCTACGAGCAGTACTTC. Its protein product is CASSWGTGSSYEQYF.

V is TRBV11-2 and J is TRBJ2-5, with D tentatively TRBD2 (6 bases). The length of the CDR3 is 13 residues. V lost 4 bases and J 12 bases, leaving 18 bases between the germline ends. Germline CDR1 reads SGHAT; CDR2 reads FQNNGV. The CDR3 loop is CASSSISSSAEYF. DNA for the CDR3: TGTGCCAGCAGCTCAATATCGTCTAGCGCGGAGTACTTC.

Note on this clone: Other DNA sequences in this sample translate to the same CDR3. CDR3 nucleotide sequence: TGCGCCAGCAGCCCCAAGGGGGCGCGAGAGCAGTTCTTC. Translation: CASSPKGAREQFF. V usage is TRBV4-1 and J usage is TRBJ2-1; 7 positions agree with TRBD1. V shed 4 bases and J 10 bases; nucleotides not matched to a gene: 7. In germline, CDR1 is MGHRA, CDR2 YSYEKL. The CDR3 has 13 residues.

CDR3 DNA sequence: TGTGCCAGTACTTTGAGGGCTACTACCTATGGCTACACCTTC. The encoded protein is CASTLRATTYGYTF. The rearrangement uses TRBV19 and TRBJ1-2; no clear D. Trimming took 7 bases from V and 4 from J, leaving 16 bases between them. Per the germline V gene, CDR1 is LNHDA and CDR2 is SQIVND (reference sequence). This CDR3 is built from 14 residues.

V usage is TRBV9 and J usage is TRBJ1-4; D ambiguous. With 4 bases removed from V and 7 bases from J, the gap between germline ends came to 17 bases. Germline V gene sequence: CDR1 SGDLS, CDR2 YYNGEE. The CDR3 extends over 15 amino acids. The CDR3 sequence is CASSPRTDSGEKLFF. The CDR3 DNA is TGTGCCAGCAGCCCCCGGACGGACTCTGGTGAAAAACTGTTTTTT.

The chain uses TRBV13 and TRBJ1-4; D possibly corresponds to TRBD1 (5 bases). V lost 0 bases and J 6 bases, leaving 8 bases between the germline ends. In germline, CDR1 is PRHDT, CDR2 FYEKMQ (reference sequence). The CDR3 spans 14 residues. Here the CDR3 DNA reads TGTGCCAGCAGCTTAGGCCGGGGGTATGAAAAACTGTTTTTT. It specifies CASSLGRGYEKLFF. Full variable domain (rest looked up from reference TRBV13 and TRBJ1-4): AAGVIQSPRHLIKEKRETATLKCYPIPRHDTVYWYQQGPGQDPQFLISFYEKMQSDKGSIPDRFSAQQFSDYHSELNMSSLELGDSALYFCASSLGRGYEKLFFGSGTQLSVL.

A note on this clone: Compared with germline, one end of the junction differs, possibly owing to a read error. This CDR3 reads CASSKGTEWDKQYF. The CDR3, as DNA: TGTGCCAGCAGTAAAGGGACAGAGTGGGATAAGCAGTATTTT. The chain uses TRBV6-5 and TRBJ2-3; TRBD1 aligns across 7 bases. Germline assignment: CDR1 MNHEY and CDR2 SVGAGI. This CDR3 spans 14 amino acids.

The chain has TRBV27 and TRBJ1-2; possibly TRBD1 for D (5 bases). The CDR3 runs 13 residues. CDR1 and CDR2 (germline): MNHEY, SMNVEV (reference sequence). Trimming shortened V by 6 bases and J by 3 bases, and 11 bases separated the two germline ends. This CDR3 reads CASSYSGDYGYTF. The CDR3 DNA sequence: TGTGCCAGCAGCTATTCGGGGGACTATGGCTACACCTTC.

In nucleotides, the CDR3 is TGTGCCAGCAGCGTAGCTCAGAGGAGCACAGATACGCAGTATTTT. Translated: CASSVAQRSTDTQYF. The chain uses TRBV9 and TRBJ2-3; D is uncertain. Germline lookup yields CDR1 SGDLS and CDR2 YYNGEE. Trimming took 0 bases from V and 0 from J, leaving 8 bases between them. This CDR3 has 15 residues.

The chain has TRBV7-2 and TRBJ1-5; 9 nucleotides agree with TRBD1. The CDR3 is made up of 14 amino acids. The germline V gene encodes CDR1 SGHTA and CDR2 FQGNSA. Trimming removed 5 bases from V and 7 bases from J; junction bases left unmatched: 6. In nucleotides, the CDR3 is TGTGCCAGCAGCCTCACAGGGGGCGGGCAGCCCCAGCATTTT. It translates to CASSLTGGGQPQHF.

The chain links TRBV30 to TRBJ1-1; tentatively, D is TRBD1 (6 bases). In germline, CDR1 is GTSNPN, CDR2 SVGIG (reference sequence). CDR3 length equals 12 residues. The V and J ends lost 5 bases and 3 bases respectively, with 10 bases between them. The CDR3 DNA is TGTGCCTGGGGACAGACGGACACTGAAGCTTTCTTT. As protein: CAWGQTDTEAFF.

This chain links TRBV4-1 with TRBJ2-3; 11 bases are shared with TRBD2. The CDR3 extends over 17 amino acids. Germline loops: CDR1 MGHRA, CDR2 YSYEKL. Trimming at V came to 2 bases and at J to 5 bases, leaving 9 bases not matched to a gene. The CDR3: CASSQTGSGGAIDTQYF. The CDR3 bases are TGCGCCAGCAGCCAAACGGGTAGCGGGGGGGCCATAGATACGCAGTATTTT.

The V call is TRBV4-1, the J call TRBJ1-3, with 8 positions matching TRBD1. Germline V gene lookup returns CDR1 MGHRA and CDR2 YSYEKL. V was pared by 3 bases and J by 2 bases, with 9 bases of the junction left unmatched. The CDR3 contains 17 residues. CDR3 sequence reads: CASSQDDRGHPGNTIYF. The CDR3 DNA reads TGCGCCAGCAGCCAGGATGACAGGGGTCACCCTGGAAACACCATATATTTT.

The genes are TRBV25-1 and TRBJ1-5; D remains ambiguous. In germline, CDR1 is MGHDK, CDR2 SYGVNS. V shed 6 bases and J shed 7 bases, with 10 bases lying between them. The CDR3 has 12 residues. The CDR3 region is CASRANEQPQHF. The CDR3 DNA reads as TGTGCCAGCAGGGCCAACGAACAGCCCCAGCATTTT.

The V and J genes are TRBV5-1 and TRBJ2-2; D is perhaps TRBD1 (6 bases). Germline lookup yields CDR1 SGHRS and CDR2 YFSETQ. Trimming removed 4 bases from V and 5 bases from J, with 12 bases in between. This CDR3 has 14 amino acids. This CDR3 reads CASSPITGTGELFF. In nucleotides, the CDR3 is TGCGCCAGCAGCCCAATAACAGGGACCGGGGAGCTGTTTTTT.

CDR3 protein: CASIDTGTGGADGYTF. CDR3 bases: TGCGCCAGCATCGATACCGGGACAGGGGGCGCAGATGGCTACACCTTC. The rearrangement uses TRBV5-1 and TRBJ1-2, with TRBD1 identical over 12 bases. Germline CDR1 is SGHRS and CDR2 is YFSETQ. The CDR3 length is 16 residues. The junction had 12 bases not matched to a gene; V was cut back by 6 bases and J by 6 bases. The full variable domain, in which reference TRBV5-1 and TRBJ1-2 provide the parts outside the CDR3, is KAGVTQTPRYLIKTRGQQVTLSCSPISGHRSVSWYQQTPGQGLQFLFEYFSETQRNKGNFPGRFSGRQFSNSRSEMNVSTLELGDSALYLCASIDTGTGGADGYTFGSGTRLTVV.

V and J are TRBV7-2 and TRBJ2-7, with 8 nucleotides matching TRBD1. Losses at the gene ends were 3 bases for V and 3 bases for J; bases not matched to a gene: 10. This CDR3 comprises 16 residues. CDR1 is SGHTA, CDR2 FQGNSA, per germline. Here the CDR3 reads CASSFDRTGNGYEQYF. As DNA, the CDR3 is TGTGCCAGCAGCTTCGATCGGACAGGGAATGGCTACGAGCAGTACTTC.

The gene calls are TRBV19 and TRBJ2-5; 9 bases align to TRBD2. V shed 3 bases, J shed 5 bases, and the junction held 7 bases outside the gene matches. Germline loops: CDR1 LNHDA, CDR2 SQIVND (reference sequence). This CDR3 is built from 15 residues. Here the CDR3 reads CASSIGGGALETQYF. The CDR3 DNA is TGTGCCAGTAGTATTGGCGGGGGGGCCCTGGAGACCCAGTACTTC.

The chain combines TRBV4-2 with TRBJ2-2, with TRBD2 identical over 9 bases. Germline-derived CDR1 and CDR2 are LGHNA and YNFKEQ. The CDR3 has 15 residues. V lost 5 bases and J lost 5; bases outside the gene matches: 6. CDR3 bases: TGTGCCAGCAGCTATAGCGGGAGAGGGACCGGGGAGCTGTTTTTT. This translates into CASSYSGRGTGELFF.

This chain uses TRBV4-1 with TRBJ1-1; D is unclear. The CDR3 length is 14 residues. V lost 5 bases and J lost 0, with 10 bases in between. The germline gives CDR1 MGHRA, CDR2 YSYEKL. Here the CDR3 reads CASSSSWLNTEAFF. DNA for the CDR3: TGCGCCAGCAGCTCTAGCTGGCTGAACACTGAAGCTTTCTTT.

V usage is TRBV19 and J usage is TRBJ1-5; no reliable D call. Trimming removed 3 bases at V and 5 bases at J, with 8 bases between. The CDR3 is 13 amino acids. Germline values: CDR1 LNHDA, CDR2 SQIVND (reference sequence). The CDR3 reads CASSMGPYQPQHF. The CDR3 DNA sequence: TGTGCCAGTAGTATGGGCCCCTATCAGCCCCAGCATTTT.